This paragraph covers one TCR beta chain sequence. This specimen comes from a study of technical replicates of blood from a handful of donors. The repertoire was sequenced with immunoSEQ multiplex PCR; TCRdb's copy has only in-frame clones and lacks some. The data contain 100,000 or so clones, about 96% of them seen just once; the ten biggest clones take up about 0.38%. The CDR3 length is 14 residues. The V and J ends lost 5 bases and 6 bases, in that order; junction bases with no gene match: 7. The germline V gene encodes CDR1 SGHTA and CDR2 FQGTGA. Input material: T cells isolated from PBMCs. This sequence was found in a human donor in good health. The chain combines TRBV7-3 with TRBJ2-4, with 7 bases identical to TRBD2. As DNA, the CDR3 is TGTGCCAGCAGCCCTGCGGGGGAAGGAAACATTCAGTACTTC. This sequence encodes CASSPAGEGNIQYF.